This T cell receptor beta chain was obtained from a study of T cells in Graves' hyperthyroidism and ophthalmopathy. Study-wide context: Peripheral blood collection took place at initial diagnosis, before any treatment. Points from the study as a whole: Before onset, ophthalmopathy was predicted by the model a median about six months earlier.

Amplified regions were TCR beta CDR3 sequences from RNA transcripts. First-round RT-PCR with HTBI primers amplified the TCR CDR3 region. One entry per CDR3 protein, called by TCRdb with MiXCR from the multiplex PCR reads. Of about 360,000 distinct CDR3 sequences in the sample, about 25% were seen once. About this clonotype itself: The antigen remains unidentified.

The germline V and J ends were trimmed by 4 bases and 3 bases, with 9 bases remaining between them. The CDR3 runs to 12 residues. Germline-derived CDR1 and CDR2 are SQVTM and ANQGSEA. The sequenced material came from blood. This clonotype originated in a man aged 45-60 years with Graves' hyperthyroidism. This chain joins TRBV29-1 and TRBJ2-5, with a possible D match to TRBD2 (6 bases). CDR3 sequence reads: CSVAPGEETQYF. CDR3 bases: TGCAGCGTTGCCCCGGGAGAAGAGACCCAGTACTTC.